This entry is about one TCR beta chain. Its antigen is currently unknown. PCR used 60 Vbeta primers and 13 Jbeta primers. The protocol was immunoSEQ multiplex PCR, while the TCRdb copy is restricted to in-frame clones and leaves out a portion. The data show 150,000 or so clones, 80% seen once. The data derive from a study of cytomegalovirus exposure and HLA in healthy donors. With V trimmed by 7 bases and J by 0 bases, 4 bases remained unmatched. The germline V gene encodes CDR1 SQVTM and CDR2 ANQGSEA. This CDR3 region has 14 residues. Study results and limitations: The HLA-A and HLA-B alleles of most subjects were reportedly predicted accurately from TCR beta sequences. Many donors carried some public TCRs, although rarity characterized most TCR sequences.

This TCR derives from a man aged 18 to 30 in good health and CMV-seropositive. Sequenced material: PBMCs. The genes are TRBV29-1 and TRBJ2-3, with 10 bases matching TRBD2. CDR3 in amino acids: CSGGLAASTDTQYF. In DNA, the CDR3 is TGCAGCGGTGGACTAGCGGCTAGCACAGATACGCAGTATTTT.